One and the same sample provided the 7 T cell receptor beta chains below, sequenced in a study of CXCR3-negative and CXCR3-positive naive CD8 T cells. Regarding the study as a whole: When CXCR3-positive naive cells were set against CXCR3-negative naive cells, the former had more hydrophobic TRB CDR3s.

No antigen has been identified for these receptors. Preparation of TRB cDNA libraries relied on 5' RACE carrying UMI labels. One entry per CDR3 protein, without DNA, is what TCRdb gives after re-calling the 5' RACE reads. In total, the table holds 150,000 to 170,000 distinct CDR3 sequences. The sequencing input was naive CXCR3+ CD8+ T cells from blood. Specified subset: CD45RO-CCR7+CD27+CD95- naive CD8+ T cells expressing CXCR3 (TNR3+). Receptors were obtained from a human donor in good health. Some clones in this sample may be carry-over from other donors' samples.

The chain is built from TRBV7-3 and TRBJ1-1; the TCRdb call, TRBD1, lacks DNA for checking. From germline, CDR1 is SGHTA and CDR2 FQGTGA. The CDR3 extends over 13 amino acids. CDR3 sequence reads: CASSLLSGAEAFF.

The J gene is TRBJ2-7, the V gene TRBV29-1; TCRdb proposes TRBD1, but this gene call is untestable without DNA. This CDR3 region has 14 residues. Germline-derived CDR1 and CDR2 are SQVTM and ANQGSEA. This chain's CDR3 is CSVNPGDRDYEQYF.

The V call is TRBV2, the J call TRBJ2-3. Germline V gives CDR1 SNHLY, CDR2 FYNNEI. The CDR3 spans 16 residues. The CDR3 sequence is CASSEALITTTDTQYF.

V is TRBV27 and J is TRBJ1-5; TCRdb's D gene call, TRBD1, goes unchecked for lack of DNA. The CDR3 is 17 amino acids. CDR1 and CDR2 from the germline V gene are MNHEY and SMNVEV (reference sequence). CDR3 loop: CASSSQRQPYSNQPQHF.

The CDR3 loop is CAISESRGRSYEQYF. V usage is TRBV10-3 and J usage is TRBJ2-7; TCRdb indicates TRBD1, and absent DNA this call remains unverified. CDR3 size: 15 residues. The germline gives CDR1 ENHRY, CDR2 SYGVKD.

This chain connects TRBV6-4 to TRBJ2-3. Germline CDR1 is MRHNA and CDR2 is SNTAGT. The CDR3 is 15 amino acids. This CDR3 is CASSDSGSATDTQYF.

V and J are TRBV19 and TRBJ2-1; with no DNA, the TCRdb D assignment of TRBD2 cannot be verified. Germline CDR1 reads LNHDA; CDR2 reads SQIVND (reference sequence). The CDR3 contains 14 residues. The CDR3 region is CASSKTSGSDEQFF.